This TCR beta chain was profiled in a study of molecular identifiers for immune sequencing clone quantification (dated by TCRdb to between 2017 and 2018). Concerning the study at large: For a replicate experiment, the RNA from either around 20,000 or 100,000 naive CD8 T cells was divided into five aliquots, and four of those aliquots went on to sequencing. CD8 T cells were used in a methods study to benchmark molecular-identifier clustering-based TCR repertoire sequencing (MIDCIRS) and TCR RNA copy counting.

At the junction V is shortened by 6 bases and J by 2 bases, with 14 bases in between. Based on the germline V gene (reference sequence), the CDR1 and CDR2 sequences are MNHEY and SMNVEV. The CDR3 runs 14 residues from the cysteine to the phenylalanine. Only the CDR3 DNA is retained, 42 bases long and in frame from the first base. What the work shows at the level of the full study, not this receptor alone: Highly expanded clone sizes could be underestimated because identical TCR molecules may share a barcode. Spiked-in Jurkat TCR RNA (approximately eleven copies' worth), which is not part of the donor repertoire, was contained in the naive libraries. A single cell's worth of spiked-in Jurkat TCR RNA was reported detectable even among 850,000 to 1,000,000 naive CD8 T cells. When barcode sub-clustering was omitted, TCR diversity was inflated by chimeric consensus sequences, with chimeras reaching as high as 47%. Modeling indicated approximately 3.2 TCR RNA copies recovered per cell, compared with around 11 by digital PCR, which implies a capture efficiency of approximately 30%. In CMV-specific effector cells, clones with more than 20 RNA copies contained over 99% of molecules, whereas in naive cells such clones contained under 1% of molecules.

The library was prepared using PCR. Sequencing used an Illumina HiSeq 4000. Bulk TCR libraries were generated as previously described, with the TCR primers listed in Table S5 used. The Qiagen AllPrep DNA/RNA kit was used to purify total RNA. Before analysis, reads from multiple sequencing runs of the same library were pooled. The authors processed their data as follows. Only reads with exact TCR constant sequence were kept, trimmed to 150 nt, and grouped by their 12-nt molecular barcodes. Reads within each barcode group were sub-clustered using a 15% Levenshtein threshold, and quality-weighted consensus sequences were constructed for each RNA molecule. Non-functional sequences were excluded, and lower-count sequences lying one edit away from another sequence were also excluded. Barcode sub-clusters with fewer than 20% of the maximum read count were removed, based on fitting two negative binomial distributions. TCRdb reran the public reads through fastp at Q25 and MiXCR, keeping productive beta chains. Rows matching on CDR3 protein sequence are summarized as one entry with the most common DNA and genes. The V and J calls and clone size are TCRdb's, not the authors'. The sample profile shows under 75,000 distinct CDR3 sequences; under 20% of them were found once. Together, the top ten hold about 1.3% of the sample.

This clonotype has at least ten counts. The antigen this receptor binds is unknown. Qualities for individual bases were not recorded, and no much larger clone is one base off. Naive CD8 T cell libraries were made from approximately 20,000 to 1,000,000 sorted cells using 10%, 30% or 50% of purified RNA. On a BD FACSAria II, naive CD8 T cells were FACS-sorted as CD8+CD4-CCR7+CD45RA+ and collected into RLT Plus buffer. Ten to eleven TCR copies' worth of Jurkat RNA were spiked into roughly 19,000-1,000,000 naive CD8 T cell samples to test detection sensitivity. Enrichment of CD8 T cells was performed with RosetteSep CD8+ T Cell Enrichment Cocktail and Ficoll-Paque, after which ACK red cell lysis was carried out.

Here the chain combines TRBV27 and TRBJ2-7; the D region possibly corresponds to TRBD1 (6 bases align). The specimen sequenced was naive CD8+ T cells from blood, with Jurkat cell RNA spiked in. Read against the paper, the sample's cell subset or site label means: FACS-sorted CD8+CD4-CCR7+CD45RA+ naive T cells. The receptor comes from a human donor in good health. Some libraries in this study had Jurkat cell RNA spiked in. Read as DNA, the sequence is TGTGCCAGCAGATTACTGGGACAAGCCTACGAGCAGTACTTC. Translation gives CASRLLGQAYEQYF.